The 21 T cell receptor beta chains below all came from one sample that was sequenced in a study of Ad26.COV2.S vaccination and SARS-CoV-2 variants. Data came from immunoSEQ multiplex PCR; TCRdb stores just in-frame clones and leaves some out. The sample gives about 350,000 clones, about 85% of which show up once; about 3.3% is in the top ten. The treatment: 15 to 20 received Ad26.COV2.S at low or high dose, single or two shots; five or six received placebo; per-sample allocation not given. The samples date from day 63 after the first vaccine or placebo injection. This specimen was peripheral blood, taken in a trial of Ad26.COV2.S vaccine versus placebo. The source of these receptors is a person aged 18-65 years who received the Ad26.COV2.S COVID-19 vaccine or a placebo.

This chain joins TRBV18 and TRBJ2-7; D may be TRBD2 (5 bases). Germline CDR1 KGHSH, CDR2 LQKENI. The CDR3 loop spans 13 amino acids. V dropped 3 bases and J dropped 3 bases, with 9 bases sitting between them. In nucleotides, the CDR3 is TGTGCCAGCTCACCCGGACTCCTCTACGAGCAGTACTTC. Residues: CASSPGLLYEQYF.

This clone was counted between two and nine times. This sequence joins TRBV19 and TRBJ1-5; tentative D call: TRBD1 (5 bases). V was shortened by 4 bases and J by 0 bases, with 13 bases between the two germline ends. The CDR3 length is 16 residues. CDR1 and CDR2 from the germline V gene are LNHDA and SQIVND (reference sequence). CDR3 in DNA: TGTGCCAGTAGTAACCGACAGATGAGTAGCAATCAGCCCCAGCATTTT. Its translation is CASSNRQMSSNQPQHF.

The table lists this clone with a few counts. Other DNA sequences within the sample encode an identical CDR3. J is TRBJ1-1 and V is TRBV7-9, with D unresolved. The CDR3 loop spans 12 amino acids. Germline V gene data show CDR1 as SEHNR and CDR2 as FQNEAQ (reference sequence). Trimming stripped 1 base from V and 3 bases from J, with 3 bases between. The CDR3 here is CASSLDDTEAFF. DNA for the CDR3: TGTGCCAGCAGCTTAGATGACACTGAAGCTTTCTTT.

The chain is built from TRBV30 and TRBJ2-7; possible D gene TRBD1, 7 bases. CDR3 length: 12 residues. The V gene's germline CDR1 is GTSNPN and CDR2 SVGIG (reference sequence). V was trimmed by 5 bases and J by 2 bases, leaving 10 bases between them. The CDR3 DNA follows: TGTGCCTGGGGGGGGACAGCCTACGAGCAGTACTTC. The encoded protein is CAWGGTAYEQYF.

CDR3 bases: TGTGCCAGCAGTTTAAGGTTTCTAGCGGGCTTATCGAGACCCGGGGAGCTGTTTTTT. The encoded protein is CASSLRFLAGLSRPGELFF. This chain uses TRBV27 with TRBJ2-2; TRBD2 aligns across 8 bases. The J segment lost 6 bases and the V segment lost 2 bases, leaving 17 bases of the junction unmatched. Germline values: CDR1 MNHEY, CDR2 SMNVEV (reference sequence). The CDR3 contains 19 residues.

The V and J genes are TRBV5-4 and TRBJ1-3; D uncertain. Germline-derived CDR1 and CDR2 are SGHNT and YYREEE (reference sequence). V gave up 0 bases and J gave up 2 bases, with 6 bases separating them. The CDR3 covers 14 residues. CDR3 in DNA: TGTGCCAGCAGCTTGGGTGGGACTGGAAACACCATATATTTT. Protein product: CASSLGGTGNTIYF.

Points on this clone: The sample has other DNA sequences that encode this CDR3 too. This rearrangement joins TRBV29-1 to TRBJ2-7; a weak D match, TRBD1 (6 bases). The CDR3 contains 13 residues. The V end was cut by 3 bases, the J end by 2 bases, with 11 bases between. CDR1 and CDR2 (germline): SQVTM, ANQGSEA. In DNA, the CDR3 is TGCAGCGTTGAGGGTAGGGGGACCTACGAGCAGTACTTC. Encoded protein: CSVEGRGTYEQYF.

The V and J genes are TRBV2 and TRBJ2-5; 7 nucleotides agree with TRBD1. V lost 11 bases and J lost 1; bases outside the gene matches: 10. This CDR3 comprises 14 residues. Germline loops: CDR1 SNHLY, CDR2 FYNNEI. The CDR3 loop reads CAYVQGPFQETQYF. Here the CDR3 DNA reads TGTGCCTATGTACAGGGGCCCTTCCAAGAGACCCAGTACTTC.

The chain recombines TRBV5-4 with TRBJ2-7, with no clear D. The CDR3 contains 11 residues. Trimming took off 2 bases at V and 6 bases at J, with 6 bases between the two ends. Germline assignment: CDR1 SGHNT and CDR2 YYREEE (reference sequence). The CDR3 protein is CASSFKTEQYF. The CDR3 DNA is TGTGCCAGCAGCTTTAAAACCGAGCAGTACTTC.

This chain's CDR3 is CASRAPTAAEAFF. CDR3 sequence (DNA): TGTGCCAGCAGAGCCCCAACGGCAGCTGAAGCTTTCTTT. The rearrangement joins TRBV12-3 or TRBV12-4 to TRBJ1-1; D remains ambiguous. CDR3 length: 13 residues. V lost 6 bases and J 6 bases, leaving 14 bases between the germline ends.

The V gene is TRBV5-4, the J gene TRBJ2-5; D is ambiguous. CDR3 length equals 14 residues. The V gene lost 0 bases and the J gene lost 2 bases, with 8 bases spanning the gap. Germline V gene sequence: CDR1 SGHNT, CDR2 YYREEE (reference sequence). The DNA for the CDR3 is TGTGCCAGCAGCTTGGGTAACGGTCAAGAGACCCAGTACTTC. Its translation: CASSLGNGQETQYF.

CDR3 protein: CASSLGNGGTGELFF. As DNA, the CDR3 is TGTGCCAGCAGCTTAGGGAATGGGGGCACCGGGGAGCTGTTTTTT. The chain joins TRBV7-6 to TRBJ2-2; the D gene could be TRBD1 or TRBD2 (5 bases each). V was shortened by 1 base and J by 4 bases, with 10 bases between the two germline ends. The CDR3 is 15 amino acids. Germline CDR1 SGHVS, CDR2 FNYEAQ.

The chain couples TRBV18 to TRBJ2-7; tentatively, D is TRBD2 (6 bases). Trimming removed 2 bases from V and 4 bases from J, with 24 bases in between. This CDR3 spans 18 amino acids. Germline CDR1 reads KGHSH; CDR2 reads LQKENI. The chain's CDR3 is CASSPRRISEGEGYEQYF. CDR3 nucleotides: TGTGCCAGCTCACCAAGGAGAATCTCGGAGGGAGAAGGGTACGAGCAGTACTTC.

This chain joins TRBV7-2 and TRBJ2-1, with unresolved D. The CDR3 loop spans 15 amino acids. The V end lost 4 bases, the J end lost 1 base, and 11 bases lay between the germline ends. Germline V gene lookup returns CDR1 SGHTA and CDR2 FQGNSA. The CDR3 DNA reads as TGTGCCAGCAGCTCCGGTAGGGAATCCTACAATGAGCAGTTCTTC. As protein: CASSSGRESYNEQFF.

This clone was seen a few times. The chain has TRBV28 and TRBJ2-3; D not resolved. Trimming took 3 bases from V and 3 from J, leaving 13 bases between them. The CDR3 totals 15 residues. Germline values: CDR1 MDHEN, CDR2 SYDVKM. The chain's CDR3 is CASSLAGSGTDTQYF. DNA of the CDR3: TGTGCCAGCAGTTTGGCCGGGTCTGGGACAGATACGCAGTATTTT. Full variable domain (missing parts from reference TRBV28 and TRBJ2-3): DVKVTQSSRYLVKRTGEKVFLECVQDMDHENMFWYRQDPGLGLRLIYFSYDVKMKEKGDIPEGYSVSREKKERFSLILESASTNQTSMYLCASSLAGSGTDTQYFGPGTRLTVL.

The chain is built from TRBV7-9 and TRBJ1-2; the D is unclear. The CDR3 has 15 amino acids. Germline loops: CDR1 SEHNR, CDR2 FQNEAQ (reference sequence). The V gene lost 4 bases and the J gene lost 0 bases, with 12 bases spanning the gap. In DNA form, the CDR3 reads TGTGCCAGCAGCTCGCCCCGGCGGGCTAACTATGGCTACACCTTC. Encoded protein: CASSSPRRANYGYTF.

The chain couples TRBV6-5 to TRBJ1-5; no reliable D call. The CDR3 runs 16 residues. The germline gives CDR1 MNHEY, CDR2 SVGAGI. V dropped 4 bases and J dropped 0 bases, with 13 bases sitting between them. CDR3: CASSSSGGLSNQPQHF. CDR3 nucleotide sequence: TGTGCCAGCAGTTCCTCGGGAGGGCTTAGCAATCAGCCCCAGCATTTT.

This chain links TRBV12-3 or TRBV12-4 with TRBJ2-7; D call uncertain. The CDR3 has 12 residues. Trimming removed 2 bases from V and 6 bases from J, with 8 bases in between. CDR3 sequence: CASSLIPGEQYF. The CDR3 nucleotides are TGTGCCAGCAGTTTAATACCGGGCGAGCAGTACTTC.

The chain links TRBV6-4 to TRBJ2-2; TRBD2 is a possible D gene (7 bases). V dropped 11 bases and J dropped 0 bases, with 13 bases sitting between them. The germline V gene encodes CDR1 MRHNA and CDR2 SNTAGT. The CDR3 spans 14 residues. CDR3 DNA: TGTGCCGGGGGGGGCAGGGCGAACACCGGGGAGCTGTTTTTT. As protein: CAGGGRANTGELFF.

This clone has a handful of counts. DNA of the CDR3: TGTGCCAGCAGCCACCTCGCGGCTACCCGCACCGGGGAGCTGTTTTTT. It specifies CASSHLAATRTGELFF. This chain joins TRBV3-1 (or the pseudogene TRBV3-2) and TRBJ2-2; no reliable D call. Trimming took off 3 bases at V and 4 bases at J, with 15 bases between the two ends. There are 16 residues in the CDR3. Germline CDR1 is LGHDT and CDR2 is YNNKEL (reference sequence).

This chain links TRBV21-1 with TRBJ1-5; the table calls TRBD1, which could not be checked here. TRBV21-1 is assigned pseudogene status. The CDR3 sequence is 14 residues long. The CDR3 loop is CASSNHRVDQPQHF. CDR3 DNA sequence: TGTGCCAGCAGCAACCACAGGGTTGATCAGCCCCAGCATTTT.